Listed below are T cell receptor beta chains from one sample, sequenced in a study of T cell responses to AZD1222 COVID-19 vaccine. Generated by immunoSEQ multiplex PCR, the TCRdb table keeps only in-frame clones and is missing some. The sample comprises over 120,000 clones, approximately 93% of which are singletons, and more than 10% rests with the top ten. Sample: peripheral blood, taken after recovery from COVID-19. The receptors were sampled from an adult who had recovered from COVID-19. The CDR3 runs from the conserved cysteine through the conserved F or W. The D gene is left open where the match is weak. Rows give clone size only sometimes, using once, few, many, or a class for an expanded clone.

v_call: TRBV28
d_call: .
j_call: TRBJ1-3
clone_size: .
cdr3_nt: TGTGCCAGTGGCAGGGCAACTGGAAACACCATATATTTT
cdr3_aa: CASGRATGNTIYF

v_call: TRBV7-2
d_call: TRBD2
j_call: TRBJ2-1
clone_size: .
cdr3_nt: TGTGCCAGCAGCTTGTCTTTTGCCTTAGCGGGGGGTTACAATGAGCAGTTCTTC
cdr3_aa: CASSLSFALAGGYNEQFF

v_call: TRBV7-9
d_call: .
j_call: TRBJ2-1
clone_size: many
cdr3_nt: TGTGCCAGCAGCTTAAGCGGAGACTATGGCGGCAATGAGCAGTTCTTC
cdr3_aa: CASSLSGDYGGNEQFF

v_call: TRBV11-1
d_call: .
j_call: TRBJ1-6
clone_size: .
cdr3_nt: TGTGCCAGCAGCTACCGGACACGTTATAATTCACCCCTCCACTTT
cdr3_aa: CASSYRTRYNSPLHF

v_call: TRBV4-2
d_call: TRBD1
j_call: TRBJ1-5
clone_size: .
cdr3_nt: TGTGCCAGCAGCCAAGCGACTCACAGGGGTGTCAATAGCAATCAGCCCCAGCATTTT
cdr3_aa: CASSQATHRGVNSNQPQHF

v_call: TRBV5-1
d_call: .
j_call: TRBJ2-2
clone_size: .
cdr3_nt: TGCGCCAGCAGCAAAACCACCGGGGAGCTGTTTTTT
cdr3_aa: CASSKTTGELFF

v_call: TRBV19
d_call: .
j_call: TRBJ1-4
clone_size: .
cdr3_nt: TGTGCCAGTAGTCTCGCCTTGACGGACTACACTGCTGCAACTAATGAAAAACTGTTTTTT
cdr3_aa: CASSLALTDYTAATNEKLFF

v_call: TRBV29-1
d_call: TRBD2
j_call: TRBJ2-7
clone_size: .
cdr3_nt: TGCAGCGTTCTACTAGCGGGTCTCGCCTACGAGCAGTACTTC
cdr3_aa: CSVLLAGLAYEQYF

v_call: TRBV5-1
d_call: .
j_call: TRBJ1-1
clone_size: .
cdr3_nt: TGCGCCAGCAACGCCGGACAAGGGAGGGGAAAGACTGAAGCTTTCTTT
cdr3_aa: CASNAGQGRGKTEAFF

v_call: TRBV3-1/TRBV3-2
d_call: TRBD2
j_call: TRBJ2-7
clone_size: .
cdr3_nt: TGTGCCAGCAGCCAAGATTCGAGCGGGAGGGCGTCCGAGCAGTACTTC
cdr3_aa: CASSQDSSGRASEQYF

v_call: TRBV9
d_call: .
j_call: TRBJ2-7
clone_size: .
cdr3_nt: TGTGCCAGCAGCGTAGCGGCAGGTCCCTACGAGCAGTACTTC
cdr3_aa: CASSVAAGPYEQYF

v_call: TRBV20-1
d_call: .
j_call: TRBJ1-5
clone_size: once
cdr3_nt: TGCAGTGCTAGTTGGGAGGGAAAGAAGCCCAATCAGCCCCAGCATTTT
cdr3_aa: CSASWEGKKPNQPQHF

v_call: TRBV5-1
d_call: .
j_call: TRBJ2-2
clone_size: once
cdr3_nt: TGCGCCAGCAGGCTAGGGTGGAACACCGGGGAGCTGTTTTTT
cdr3_aa: CASRLGWNTGELFF